This TCR beta chain was captured in a study of cytomegalovirus exposure and HLA in healthy donors. In the study overall: Around 180 million T cells yielded approximately 100 million unique TCR beta sequences, as an earlier analysis found. Tens of millions of unique TCRs, all from HLA-typed donors, were included in an early release of the data.

Study-wide results and caveats: Testing in vitro showed a few CMV-associated chains specific for CMV antigens. Cytomegalovirus status was reportedly diagnosed by the classifier with high specificity and sensitivity.

Primers: 60 Vbeta forward and 13 Jbeta reverse. Clones were read by immunoSEQ multiplex PCR, and TCRdb kept only the in-frame ones, dropping some. The sample has about 190,000 clones; 80% are singletons. Germline V gene sequence: CDR1 GTSNPN, CDR2 SVGIG (reference sequence). This CDR3 has 15 residues. V dropped 0 bases and J dropped 10; count of bases not matched to a gene: 7. Comments on this clone: Its cognate antigen is unknown.

The receptor's source is a boy younger than 18 in good health and CMV-seronegative. This sequence joins TRBV30 and TRBJ1-6, with TRBD1 matching 9 bases. Sequenced sample: PBMCs. For the CDR3, the DNA is TGTGCCTGGAGTGTACCCGGGACAGGGAGATCACCCCTCCACTTT. Its protein product is CAWSVPGTGRSPLHF.